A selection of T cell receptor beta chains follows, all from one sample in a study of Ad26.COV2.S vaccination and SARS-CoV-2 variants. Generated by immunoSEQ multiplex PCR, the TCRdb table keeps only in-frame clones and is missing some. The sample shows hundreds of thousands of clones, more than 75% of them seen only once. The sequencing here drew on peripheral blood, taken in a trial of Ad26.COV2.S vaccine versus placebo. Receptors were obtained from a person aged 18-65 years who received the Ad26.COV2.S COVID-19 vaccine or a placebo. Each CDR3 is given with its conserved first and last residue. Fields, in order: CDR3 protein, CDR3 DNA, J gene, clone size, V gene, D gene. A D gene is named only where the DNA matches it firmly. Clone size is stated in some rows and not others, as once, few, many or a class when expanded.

CASSSGTGGYETQYF | TGCGCCAGCAGCTCTGGGACAGGGGGCTACGAGACCCAGTACTTC | TRBJ2-5 | - | TRBV5-1 | TRBD1
CASSQDWGHYEQYF | TGTGCCAGCAGCCAAGATTGGGGACACTACGAGCAGTACTTC | TRBJ2-7 | - | TRBV4-2 | -
CASRVEGTGELFF | TGTGCTTCGAGGGTTGAAGGCACCGGGGAGCTGTTTTTT | TRBJ2-2 | - | TRBV12-3/TRBV12-4 | -
CASSLASYGQGEKLFF | TGCGCCAGCAGCTTGGCCTCGTATGGACAGGGGGAAAAACTGTTTTTT | TRBJ1-4 | - | TRBV5-1 | TRBD1
CASSRAGSGADTQYF | TGTGCCAGCAGCCGCGCGGGGTCCGGGGCAGATACGCAGTATTTT | TRBJ2-3 | - | TRBV13 | -
CASRAGTGFMNTEAFF | TGTGCCAGCAGGGCCGGGACGGGCTTCATGAACACTGAAGCTTTCTTT | TRBJ1-1 | once | TRBV7-9 | -
CASSDRDQPQHF | TGTGCCAGCAGTGATAGGGATCAGCCCCAGCATTTT | TRBJ1-5 | - | TRBV2 | -
CASSSSSGTGSYEQYF | TGCGCCAGCAGCTCAAGCTCCGGGACAGGATCCTACGAGCAGTACTTC | TRBJ2-7 | - | TRBV5-1 | TRBD1
CASTENGWGADTQYF | TGTGCCAGCACTGAAAATGGGTGGGGGGCAGATACGCAGTATTTT | TRBJ2-3 | - | TRBV25-1 | -
CASSQDSLGAAGGRQYF | TGTGCCAGCAGCCAAGATTCATTGGGGGCAGCGGGGGGAAGGCAGTATTTT | TRBJ2-3 | - | TRBV4-2 | TRBD2
CASSQLAGGPSEQFF | TGCGCCAGCAGCCAACTAGCGGGAGGGCCCAGTGAGCAGTTCTTC | TRBJ2-1 | - | TRBV5-1 | TRBD2
CASSFQGEGSYEQYF | TGTGCCAGCAGCTTCCAGGGTGAGGGGAGCTACGAGCAGTACTTC | TRBJ2-7 | once | TRBV7-8 | -
CASSGQGGDTQYF | TGCGCCAGCAGTGGTCAGGGGGGCGATACGCAGTATTTT | TRBJ2-3 | - | TRBV10-1 | -
CASSQPGQGISDTQYF | TGCGCCAGCAGCCAGCCGGGACAGGGCATTTCAGATACGCAGTATTTT | TRBJ2-3 | - | TRBV4-1 | TRBD1
CASSSQAYEQYF | TGTGCCAGCAGCTCCCAGGCGTACGAGCAGTACTTC | TRBJ2-7 | - | TRBV7-2 | -
CASSRGTDFWTGELFF | TGTGCCAGCAGTCGCGGGACAGACTTTTGGACCGGGGAGCTGTTTTTT | TRBJ2-2 | - | TRBV7-9 | -
CASRMDGGGTEAFF | TGTGCCAGCAGGATGGATGGCGGGGGAACTGAAGCTTTCTTT | TRBJ1-1 | - | TRBV7-9 | -
CASSLEDEQYF | TGTGCCAGCAGCTTAGAGGACGAGCAGTACTTC | TRBJ2-7 | once | TRBV7-9 | -
CASSNSFYGYTF | TGTGCCAGCTCCAACAGCTTCTATGGCTACACCTTC | TRBJ1-2 | - | TRBV6-5 | -
CASSPGQGATEAFF | TGTGCCAGCTCACCAGGACAGGGGGCCACTGAAGCTTTCTTT | TRBJ1-1 | - | TRBV18 | TRBD1
CASSTGPRRGDTQYF | TGTGCCAGCAGCACCGGACCAAGACGCGGGGATACGCAGTATTTT | TRBJ2-3 | - | TRBV9 | -
CASSQGTSGGSPLHF | TGCGCCAGCAGCCAAGGGACGTCAGGAGGTTCACCCCTCCACTTT | TRBJ1-6 | - | TRBV4-3 | -
CSAAASAYEQYF | TGCAGCGCCGCGGCTAGCGCCTACGAGCAGTACTTC | TRBJ2-7 | - | TRBV29-1 | -
CASRPTGLNNYGYTF | TGTGCCAGCAGACCGACAGGGCTCAACAATTATGGCTACACCTTC | TRBJ1-2 | - | TRBV6-5 | TRBD1
CASSLSRGRTGELFF | TGTGCCAGCAGCTTAAGCAGGGGAAGGACCGGGGAGCTGTTTTTT | TRBJ2-2 | - | TRBV7-8 | -
CASSLAGGRSEKLFF | TGTGCCAGCAGCTTAGCGGGGGGCCGAAGTGAAAAACTGTTTTTT | TRBJ1-4 | - | TRBV7-9 | -
CASSQTPTRGRDQNIQYF | TGTGCCAGCAGCCAGACTCCAACCAGGGGGCGCGACCAAAACATTCAGTACTTC | TRBJ2-4 | few | TRBV7-2 | TRBD1
CAIRTGDTGELFF | TGTGCCATCAGGACAGGGGACACCGGGGAGCTGTTTTTT | TRBJ2-2 | once | TRBV10-3 | TRBD1
CASSYGAGASNEQFF | TGTGCCAGCAGTTACGGGGCGGGCGCGTCCAATGAGCAGTTCTTC | TRBJ2-1 | few | TRBV6-5 | -
CASSLGRYGTSSYEQYF | TGCGCCAGCAGCTTGGGACGCTACGGGACTAGCTCCTACGAGCAGTACTTC | TRBJ2-7 | - | TRBV5-1 | TRBD2
CASSPTSGESTDTQYF | TGTGCCAGCAGCCCGACTAGCGGGGAAAGCACAGATACGCAGTATTTT | TRBJ2-3 | - | TRBV6-4 | TRBD2
CASSPSPDRSPLHF | TGTGCCAGCAGCCCGTCCCCGGACAGATCACCCCTCCACTTT | TRBJ1-6 | few | TRBV11-2 | -
CASGRGGTGEEETQYF | TGTGCCAGCGGTAGGGGTGGAACGGGAGAGGAGGAGACCCAGTACTTC | TRBJ2-5 | - | TRBV11-1 | -
CASSPRTAGFMNTEAFF | TGTGCCAGCTCACCAAGGACGGCGGGGTTCATGAACACTGAAGCTTTCTTT | TRBJ1-1 | - | TRBV18 | -
CASSFGDGTYEQYF | TGTGCCAGCAGCTTTGGGGACGGGACCTACGAGCAGTACTTC | TRBJ2-7 | - | TRBV11-2 | -
CASRSGLAGDTQYF | TGTGCCAGCAGATCGGGACTAGCGGGCGATACGCAGTATTTT | TRBJ2-3 | - | TRBV7-2 | TRBD2
CASSTGEYGYTF | TGTGCCAGCTCTACAGGGGAGTATGGCTACACCTTC | TRBJ1-2 | - | TRBV18 | TRBD1
CASSQSRPDTQYF | TGCGCCAGCAGCCAAAGTAGGCCAGATACGCAGTATTTT | TRBJ2-3 | - | TRBV4-3 | -
CAISEQGPRSSYNSPLHF | TGTGCCATCAGTGAGCAGGGACCGCGGAGCTCCTATAATTCACCCCTCCACTTT | TRBJ1-6 | - | TRBV10-3 | -
CASSPSNGGNTEAFF | TGTGCCAGCTCACCCTCGAACGGGGGGAACACTGAAGCTTTCTTT | TRBJ1-1 | - | TRBV18 | -
CASSSGAYNEQFF | TGTGCCAGCAGCTCGGGGGCCTACAATGAGCAGTTCTTC | TRBJ2-1 | once | TRBV7-9 | -
CASSFSDINSPLHF | TGTGCCAGCAGCTTTAGTGACATAAATTCACCCCTCCACTTT | TRBJ1-6 | - | TRBV5-5 | -
CASSDLSRVRANYGYTF | TGTGCCAGCAGTGACTTAAGCCGGGTTAGAGCTAACTATGGCTACACCTTC | TRBJ1-2 | - | TRBV2 | -
CASSELRFVTEAFF | TGTGCCAGCAGTGAATTAAGGTTTGTAACTGAAGCTTTCTTT | TRBJ1-1 | few | TRBV6-1 | -
CASSHPAGGRSGYTF | TGTGCCAGCAGCCATCCCGCAGGGGGGAGGAGTGGCTACACCTTC | TRBJ1-2 | few | TRBV3-1/TRBV3-2 | TRBD1
CAIRTDRSNEQFF | TGTGCCATCAGGACGGACCGGAGCAATGAGCAGTTCTTC | TRBJ2-1 | - | TRBV10-3 | -
CASSILTSGRNNEQFF | TGTGCCAGTAGTATACTGACTAGCGGGAGGAACAATGAGCAGTTCTTC | TRBJ2-1 | - | TRBV19 | TRBD2
CASSQRQDLAFF | TGTGCCAGCAGCCAAAGACAGGACCTAGCTTTCTTT | TRBJ1-1 | once | TRBV5-8 | -
CASWGGGSSANEQFF | TGCGCCAGCTGGGGTGGCGGGTCCTCGGCCAATGAGCAGTTCTTC | TRBJ2-1 | - | TRBV5-1 | -
CASSLDRTGMGYTF | TGTGCCAGCAGCTTGGACAGGACGGGGATGGGCTACACCTTC | TRBJ1-2 | - | TRBV7-9 | TRBD1
CASSLGTGVGEQYF | TGTGCCAGCAGCCTCGGGACAGGGGTTGGGGAGCAGTACTTC | TRBJ2-7 | - | TRBV7-8 | TRBD1
CASSQDGSTAQYF | TGCGCCAGCAGCCAAGATGGAAGCACAGCCCAGTACTTC | TRBJ2-7 | - | TRBV4-1 | -
CASYLGQGLYEQYF | TGTGCCAGCTATCTCGGGCAGGGCCTCTACGAGCAGTACTTC | TRBJ2-7 | - | TRBV6-6 | -
CASSVGTGINQPQHF | TGTGCCAGCAGCGTCGGGACAGGGATCAATCAGCCCCAGCATTTT | TRBJ1-5 | once | TRBV9 | TRBD1
CASSYSPPPTPTSGVQETQYF | TGTGCCAGCAGTTACTCCCCACCCCCAACTCCGACTAGCGGGGTCCAAGAGACCCAGTACTTC | TRBJ2-5 | - | TRBV6-2/TRBV6-3 | TRBD2
CASSPTSGVSYNEQFF | TGTGCCAGCAGCCCGACTAGCGGAGTATCCTACAATGAGCAGTTCTTC | TRBJ2-1 | - | TRBV3-1/TRBV3-2 | TRBD2